A single T cell receptor beta chain is shown here with its context. The record originates from a study of CD8 T cells in Susac syndrome. The CDR3 runs 15 residues. V was cut by 4 bases and J by 6 bases, with 19 bases left in between. The germline V gene has CDR1 MNHEY and CDR2 SMNVEV (reference sequence). Random hexamers primed reverse transcription of about 0.45 to 1 ug RNA. It was immunoSEQ multiplex PCR that amplified TCR beta CDR3 across 54 Vbeta and 13 Jbeta. In TCRdb, the immunoSEQ multiplex PCR reads were re-called with MiXCR into one record per CDR3 protein. The profile shows around 280,000 distinct CDR3 sequences, about 85% of them singletons. Sequencing targeted TCR beta in T cells from blood (CD8+ and CD4+). Patients with stable or active relapsing-remitting disease, all of them treatment-naive, made up the multiple sclerosis controls.

The rearrangement uses TRBV27 and TRBJ2-7; a possible D gene is TRBD2 (6 bases). Sequencing used CD8+ T cells from PBMCs. The clonotype comes from a human donor with multiple sclerosis. CDR3 protein: CASSWVRGIASEQYF. The CDR3 bases are TGTGCCAGCAGTTGGGTTCGCGGGATAGCGTCCGAGCAGTACTTC.